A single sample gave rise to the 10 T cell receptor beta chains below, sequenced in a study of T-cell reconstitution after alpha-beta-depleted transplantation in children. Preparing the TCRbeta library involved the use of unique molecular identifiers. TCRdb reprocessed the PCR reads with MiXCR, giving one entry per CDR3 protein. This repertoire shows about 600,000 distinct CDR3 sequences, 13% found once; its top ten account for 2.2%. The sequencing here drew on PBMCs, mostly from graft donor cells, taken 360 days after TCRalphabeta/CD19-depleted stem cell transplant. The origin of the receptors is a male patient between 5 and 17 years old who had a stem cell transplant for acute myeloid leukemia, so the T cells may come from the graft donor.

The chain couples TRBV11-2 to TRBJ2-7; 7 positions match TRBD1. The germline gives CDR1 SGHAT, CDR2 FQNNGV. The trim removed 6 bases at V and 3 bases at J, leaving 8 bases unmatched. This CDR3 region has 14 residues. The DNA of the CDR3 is TGTGCCAGCAGTCCCGGGACAGACTTCTACGAGCAGTACTTC. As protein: CASSPGTDFYEQYF.

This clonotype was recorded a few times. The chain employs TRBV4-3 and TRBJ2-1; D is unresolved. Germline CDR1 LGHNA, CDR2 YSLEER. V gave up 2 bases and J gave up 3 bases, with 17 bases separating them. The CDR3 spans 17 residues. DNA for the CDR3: TGCGCCAGCAGCCAATTTACCGGAACAAAAATCTACAATGAGCAGTTCTTC. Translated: CASSQFTGTKIYNEQFF.

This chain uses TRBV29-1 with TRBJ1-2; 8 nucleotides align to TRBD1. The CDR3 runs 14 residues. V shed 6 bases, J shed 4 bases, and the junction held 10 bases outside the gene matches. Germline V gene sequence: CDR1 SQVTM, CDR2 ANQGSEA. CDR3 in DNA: TGCAGCGTCCGGACAGGGCAGAGTGGCTATGGCTACACCTTC. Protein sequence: CSVRTGQSGYGYTF.

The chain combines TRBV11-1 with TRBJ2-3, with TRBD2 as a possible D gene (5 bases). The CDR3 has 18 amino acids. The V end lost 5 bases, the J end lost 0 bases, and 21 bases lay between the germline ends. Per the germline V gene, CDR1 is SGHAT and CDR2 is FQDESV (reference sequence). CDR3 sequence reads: CASSLRDARVTSTDTQYF. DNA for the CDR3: TGTGCCAGCAGCCTCCGGGATGCCCGAGTGACTAGCACAGATACGCAGTATTTT.

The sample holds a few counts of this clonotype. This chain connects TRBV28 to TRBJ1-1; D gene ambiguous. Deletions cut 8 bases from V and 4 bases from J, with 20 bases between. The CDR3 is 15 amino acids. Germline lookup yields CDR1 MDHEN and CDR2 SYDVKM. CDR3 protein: CASGLFRVRATEAFF. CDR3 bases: TGTGCCAGCGGACTCTTCCGAGTGAGGGCCACTGAAGCTTTCTTT. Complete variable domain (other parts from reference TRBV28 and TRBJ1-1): DVKVTQSSRYLVKRTGEKVFLECVQDMDHENMFWYRQDPGLGLRLIYFSYDVKMKEKGDIPEGYSVSREKKERFSLILESASTNQTSMYLCASGLFRVRATEAFFGQGTRLTVV.

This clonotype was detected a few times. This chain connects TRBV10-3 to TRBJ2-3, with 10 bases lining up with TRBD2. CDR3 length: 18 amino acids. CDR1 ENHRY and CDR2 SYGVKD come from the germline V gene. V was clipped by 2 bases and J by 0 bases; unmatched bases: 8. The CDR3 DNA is TGTGCCATCAGTGAGCCTGAACTAGCGGGGACCAGCACAGATACGCAGTATTTT. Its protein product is CAISEPELAGTSTDTQYF.

The CDR3 DNA sequence: TGCAGCGTTGAAAGGCGGGGAGACGGTGTAGAGACCCAGTACTTC. Translation: CSVERRGDGVETQYF. The V gene is TRBV29-1, the J gene TRBJ2-5, with D possibly matching TRBD2 (6 bases). V dropped 2 bases and J dropped 4 bases, with 17 bases sitting between them. The CDR3 sequence is 15 residues long. Germline values: CDR1 SQVTM, CDR2 ANQGSEA.

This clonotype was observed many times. Here the CDR3 DNA reads TGTGCCAGCAGTCGGTCGACTAGCGGATCCCCTAGCACAGATACGCAGTATTTT. This sequence encodes CASSRSTSGSPSTDTQYF. The chain is built from TRBV28 and TRBJ2-3, with 9 nucleotides matching TRBD2. The junction had 12 bases not matched to a gene; V was cut back by 5 bases and J by 0 bases. The germline CDR1 and CDR2 sequences are MDHEN and SYDVKM. This CDR3 contains 18 residues.

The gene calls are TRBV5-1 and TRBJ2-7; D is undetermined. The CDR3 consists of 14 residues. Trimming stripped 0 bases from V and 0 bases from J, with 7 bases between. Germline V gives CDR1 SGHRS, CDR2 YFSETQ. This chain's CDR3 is CASSLATVSYEQYF. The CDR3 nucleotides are TGCGCCAGCAGCTTGGCGACGGTCTCCTACGAGCAGTACTTC.

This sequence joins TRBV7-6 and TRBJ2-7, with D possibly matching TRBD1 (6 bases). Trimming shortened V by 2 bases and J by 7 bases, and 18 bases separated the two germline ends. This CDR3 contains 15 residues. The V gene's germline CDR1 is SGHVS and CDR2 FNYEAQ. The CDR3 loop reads CASSLMGQGIREQYF. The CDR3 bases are TGTGCCAGCAGCTTAATGGGGCAGGGGATCCGGGAGCAGTACTTC.